This TCR beta chain was recovered during a study of cytomegalovirus exposure and HLA in healthy donors. The J segment lost 4 bases and the V segment lost 3 bases, leaving 9 bases of the junction unmatched. The V gene's germline CDR1 is MDHEN and CDR2 SYDVKM. This CDR3 is 15 amino acids long. Findings of the study overall: A missense variant in DCLRE1C was later tied to TCR beta V- and J-gene trimming. The study labeled fewer than 200 TCR beta chains cytomegalovirus-associated. The study carried out a later analysis of TCR beta sequences. It associated some 15,000 of them with specific HLA alleles at a false discovery rate of 0.05. Specific recognition of CMV antigens was confirmed in vitro for three chains (all CMV-associated).

A multiplex PCR was run with 60 Vbeta primers and 13 Jbeta primers. TCRdb keeps only in-frame clones here, not all; method: immunoSEQ multiplex PCR. The table has about 86,000 clones, 60% to 80% seen once. Concerning this clone itself: Its target is unknown.

Input material: PBMCs. The receptor comes from a man in his 60s in good health and CMV-seronegative. The V call is TRBV28, the J call TRBJ2-7, with 7 nucleotides matching TRBD2. The CDR3 protein is CASSFKWEGLYEQYF. CDR3 in DNA: TGTGCCAGCAGTTTCAAGTGGGAGGGCCTTTACGAGCAGTACTTC.